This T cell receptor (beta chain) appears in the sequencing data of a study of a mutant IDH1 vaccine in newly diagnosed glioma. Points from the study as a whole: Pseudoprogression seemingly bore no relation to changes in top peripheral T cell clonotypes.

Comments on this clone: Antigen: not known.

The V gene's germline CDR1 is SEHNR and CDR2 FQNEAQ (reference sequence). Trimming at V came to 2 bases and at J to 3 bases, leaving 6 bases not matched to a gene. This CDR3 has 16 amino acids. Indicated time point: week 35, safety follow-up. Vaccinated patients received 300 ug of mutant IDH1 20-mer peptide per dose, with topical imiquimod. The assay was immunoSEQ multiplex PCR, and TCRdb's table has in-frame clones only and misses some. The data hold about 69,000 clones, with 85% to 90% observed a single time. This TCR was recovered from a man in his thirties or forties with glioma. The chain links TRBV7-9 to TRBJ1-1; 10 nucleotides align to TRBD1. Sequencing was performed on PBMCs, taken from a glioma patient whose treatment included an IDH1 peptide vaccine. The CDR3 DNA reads TGTGCCAGCAGCTTATTAAGGGACAGGGGTGACACTGAAGCTTTCTTT. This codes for CASSLLRDRGDTEAFF.